This T cell receptor beta chain was sequenced in a study of shared clonotypes between healthy human individuals (dated by TCRdb to about 2020). Background on the whole study: The cohort comprised two women and three men aged 18 to 49 years. Leukapheresis yielded between about 0.85 and 10 billion PBMCs per donor. For each donor, three plates each were used for CD4 naive and CD4 memory, two plates were used for CD8 naive, and one plate was used for CD8 memory. To estimate repertoire size and how much clonotype sharing occurs between individuals, the study deeply sequenced the blood TCR repertoires of five or six healthy adults. To increase sequencing depth and limit assay-specific biases, TCR repertoire library preparation and sequencing were carried out by different laboratories using diverse techniques.

After removal of 5 bases from V and 5 bases from J, the junction retains 11 bases not matched to a gene. The CDR3 runs 18 residues from the cysteine to the phenylalanine. Only the CDR3 part of the read is kept: 54 bases, read in frame from the first base. The germline V gene (reference sequence) sets CDR1 to MNHEY and CDR2 to SMNVEV. Overall results and qualifications from the work: Rarefaction of sorted-subset datasets indicated incomplete sequencing despite the large sequencing depth. Estimated clonotype richness was generally larger for naive than for memory subsets. The small number of donors limited the genetic and exposure-history diversity represented. Pairwise subsampling led to the expectation that sequencing depth would affect the degree of clonotype sharing among donors. Only blood was sampled, and tissue TCR repertoires likely differ from those in blood. Compared with non-shared clonotypes, clonotypes shared by all four sorted-subset donors had higher generation probabilities. When several donors were compared, the shared fraction of clonotypes was around 5.1% for naive CD4, 3.5% for naive CD8, 2.3% for memory CD4, and 0.4% for memory CD8.

The donors were healthy, HIV-negative adults with no recently reported acute infections or vaccinations. Every donor was a Caucasian adult living in Nashville, Tennessee, USA. CD4+ T cells were enriched by magnetic negative selection; naive cells were then positively selected on CD45RA, and the negative fraction formed the memory subset. Blood was obtained by leukapheresis, after which PBMCs were separated by Ficoll-Histopaque density gradient centrifugation and cryopreserved in liquid nitrogen vapor phase. Analytical flow cytometry was used to check the purity and quantity of each magnetically sorted T cell population. Each sorted fraction had its genomic DNA isolated and then quantified by UV absorbance on a Nanodrop 2000c. Regarding this clone: Its antigen is still unknown. Nothing much larger sits one base from this clone, and base qualities are not available.

Using the deep immunoSEQ assay, TCR CDR3 regions were amplified from genomic DNA by multiplex PCR. For each cell subset, the extracted genomic DNA was distributed evenly across all wells of several immunoSEQ 96-well plates, and each plate served as one replicate. For sorted subsets, approximately 210 ng genomic DNA, equal to tens of thousands of T cell genomes, was loaded into each replicate PCR. The purified libraries were quantified using a Qubit 3.0 fluorometer, sized with a Bioanalyzer 2100, and then quantified again using the KAPA Library Quantification kit. Every immunoSEQ 96-well plate was sequenced on a dedicated single-read 150-cycle Illumina NextSeq 550 flow cell. The authors processed their data as follows. Because the immunoSEQ output held only junctional sequences and lacked quality scores, the filtering could not match the filtering applied to full-length reads. Sequences were annotated with PyIR, a Python wrapper for IgBLAST v1.9, and V/J genes and CDR3 were assigned using IMGT germline references. Any read was removed if the V/J assignment was weak (E-value above 1e-6), the CDR3 was missing, or the read contained stop codons, out-of-frame junctions, or ambiguous translated residues. V3J clonotypes were defined as sequences sharing the same inferred V gene, J gene, and CDR3 amino acid sequence. Percentage overlap between repertoires was computed as shared unique clonotypes divided by the size of the smaller repertoire. RTK rarefaction, the Chao1 estimator, and Recon v2.1 estimates of unobserved clonotypes were used to assess repertoire richness. For all TCRbeta clonotypes obtained by the gDNA method from a few donors, generation probabilities were computed with OLGA. The source is immuneACCESS, and TCRdb retained only in-frame sequences with V and J called. Part of the clones is not carried over; for the studies checked, unresolved V genes explain less than half of this, and the remainder is unexplained. V and J calls and clone size come straight from that table; D and trimming were deduced from the DNA. Recorded for this sample are about 2.4 million clones; roughly 93% of them occurred a single time. The ten largest clones add up to around 0.4% of the sample.

The sample taken for sequencing was naive CD4+ T cells from PBMCs. The cell subset or site label of this sample denotes: CD45RA+ positively selected. This TCR derives from a man aged 18 to 29 in good health. Some clones in this sample may be carry-over from other donors' samples. The receptor chain draws on TRBV27 and TRBJ2-4, and TRBD2 matches 14 of the central bases. The encoded CDR3 is CASSPWLTGLAGENIQYF. The sequenced DNA is TGTGCCAGCAGTCCCTGGCTAACGGGACTAGCGGGAGAAAACATTCAGTACTTC.